This T cell receptor (beta chain) was obtained from a study of control samples from healthy donors and cancer patients (TCRdb year 2020). V is pared back by 1 base and J by 6 bases, with 10 bases lying between the germline termini. CDR3 length: 13 amino acids, cysteine to phenylalanine. Just CDR3 DNA is preserved here, 39 bases in frame from base 1. About this clone: The antigen it recognizes is unknown. No per-base quality is available; no much larger clone lies one base away.

The library was built by means of the immunoSEQ multiplex PCR assay. TCRdb took this table from immuneACCESS and kept in-frame rearrangements with V and J called. Such tables lack part of the clones; where checked against another copy, unresolved V genes explain under half of the gap, and the rest is unexplained. The sample profile shows some 80,000 clones; about 90% of them were found once. The ten largest clones add up to under 2.5% of the sample. The rearrangement joined TRBV12-3 or TRBV12-4 to TRBJ2-7, with TRBD1 tentatively as D gene (5 bases match). Sequenced: PBMCs. This receptor was identified in an older woman with head and neck cancer. The sequence in DNA is TGTGCCAGCAGTTTAGACAGGTTCCGCGAGCAGTACTTC. Translated, this is CASSLDRFREQYF.